This T cell receptor (beta chain) was documented in a study of graft-versus-host responses after intestinal transplantation. Germline CDR1 reads SGHRS; CDR2 reads YFSETQ. The CDR3 covers 13 residues. Deletions cut 0 bases from V and 6 bases from J, with 10 bases between. The table came from immunoSEQ multiplex PCR; TCRdb's copy has only in-frame clones and leaves some out. The repertoire includes about 120,000 clones, over 85% of them detected once, and around 0.12% sits in the top ten. Remarks on this clone: The antigen is not known.

The TCR was taken from a human donor who received an intestinal transplant. The sequencing used unstimulated CD4+ T cells sorted from spleen or lymph node cells, collected before intestinal transplant. V is TRBV5-1 and J is TRBJ2-7, with D unclear. The CDR3 sequence: CASSLASVSEQYF. The CDR3 DNA reads as TGCGCCAGCAGCTTGGCCTCTGTCAGCGAGCAGTACTTC.